This passage covers 17 T cell receptor beta chains from one sample sequenced in a study of cytomegalovirus exposure and HLA in healthy donors. Amplification used 60 Vbeta primers and 13 Jbeta primers. Some clones are missing from TCRdb's copy, which holds only in-frame ones; the method was immunoSEQ multiplex PCR. The repertoire consists of hundreds of thousands of clones, with 82% occurring once and the leading ten covering about 6.1%. Sequences were obtained from PBMCs. These receptors were taken from a man aged 40-49 years in good health and CMV-seropositive.

The chain joins TRBV7-9 to TRBJ1-4; possible D gene TRBD1, 5 bases. The germline V gene has CDR1 SEHNR and CDR2 FQNEAQ (reference sequence). The germline V and J ends were trimmed by 5 bases and 1 base, with 14 bases remaining between them. The CDR3 has 16 amino acids. The CDR3 DNA reads as TGTGCCAGCAGCCAAAGGGCCGGGGGAACTAATGAAAAACTGTTTTTT. Residues: CASSQRAGGTNEKLFF. The complete variable domain, with remaining parts taken from reference TRBV7-9 and TRBJ1-4, reads DTGVSQNPRHKITKRGQNVTFRCDPISEHNRLYWYRQTLGQGPEFLTYFQNEAQLEKSRLLSDRFSAERPKGSFSTLEIQRTEQGDSAMYLCASSQRAGGTNEKLFFGSGTQLSVL.

The sample holds a few counts of this clone. V and J are TRBV2 and TRBJ2-5; no clear D gene. Germline V lookup: CDR1 SNHLY, CDR2 FYNNEI. V lost 5 bases and J lost 1, with 8 bases in between. The CDR3 sequence is 13 residues long. The CDR3 here is CASSPLAQETQYF. The CDR3, as DNA: TGTGCCAGCAGTCCCCTGGCCCAAGAGACCCAGTACTTC.

On this clone itself: The sample carries other DNA sequences with the same CDR3. V usage is TRBV5-1 and J usage is TRBJ2-1, with TRBD2 matching 9 bases. Germline V lookup: CDR1 SGHRS, CDR2 YFSETQ. J was trimmed by 5 bases and V by 0 bases; bases with no gene match: 3. The CDR3 extends over 15 amino acids. Here the CDR3 DNA reads TGCGCCAGCAGCTTGGGTCTAGCGGGAAACAATGAGCAGTTCTTC. Residues: CASSLGLAGNNEQFF.

The chain links TRBV10-3 to TRBJ1-1; 8 nucleotides match TRBD1. CDR1 is ENHRY and CDR2 is SYGVKD in the germline V gene. The CDR3 runs to 17 residues. The junction had 13 bases not matched to a gene; V was cut back by 7 bases and J by 0 bases. CDR3 in amino acids: CAIKSDRGTAMNTEAFF. In nucleotides, the CDR3 is TGTGCCATCAAATCAGACAGGGGTACTGCTATGAACACTGAAGCTTTCTTT.

The chain combines TRBV2 with TRBJ1-1; tentatively, D is TRBD1 (6 bases). V lost 4 bases and J 0 bases, leaving 15 bases between the germline ends. The germline gives CDR1 SNHLY, CDR2 FYNNEI. The CDR3 runs 16 residues. The chain's CDR3 is CASSGVGTPMNTEAFF. The CDR3 DNA follows: TGTGCCAGCAGTGGGGTCGGGACACCCATGAACACTGAAGCTTTCTTT.

The chain is built from TRBV5-8 and TRBJ1-1, with D possibly TRBD1 on 5 matching bases. V dropped 2 bases and J dropped 6 bases, with 14 bases sitting between them. Germline V gene lookup returns CDR1 SGHTS and CDR2 YDEGEE. The CDR3 totals 14 residues. The CDR3 sequence is CASSFGGTGAEAFF. CDR3 sequence (DNA): TGTGCCAGCAGCTTCGGCGGGACGGGCGCTGAAGCTTTCTTT.

This clone was seen more than once but under ten times. The chain links TRBV6-1 to TRBJ2-7, with TRBD1 matching 10 bases. The CDR3 is 14 amino acids. From germline, CDR1 is MNHNS and CDR2 SASEGT. V gave up 6 bases and J gave up 9 bases; unmatched junction bases: 11. The CDR3 reads CASRAGTGARAQYV. The CDR3 DNA is TGTGCCAGCAGAGCAGGGACAGGGGCGCGCGCGCAGTACGTC.

Remarks on this clone: A much larger clone sits a single nucleotide away, making a read error possible. V and J are TRBV11-2 and TRBJ2-5, with 9 bases identical to TRBD1. This CDR3 comprises 14 residues. Germline assignment: CDR1 SGHAT and CDR2 FQNNGV. Germline trimming cut 3 bases from V and 1 base from J; bases unmatched to any gene: 0. CDR3 sequence reads: CASSLTGGQETQYF. DNA for the CDR3: TGTGCCAGCAGCTTGACAGGGGGCCAAGAGACCCAGTACTTC. The full variable domain, rest sourced from reference TRBV11-2 and TRBJ2-5, is EAGVAQSPRYKIIEKRQSVAFWCNPISGHATLYWYQQILGQGPKLLIQFQNNGVVDDSQLPKDRFSAERLKGVDSTLKIQPAKLEDSAVYLCASSLTGGQETQYFGPGTRLLVL.

This clone came up a few times. This chain connects TRBV6-1 to TRBJ2-7; TRBD2 agrees at 8 bases. After removal of 8 bases from V and 2 bases from J, the junction contained 5 bases not matched to a gene. The CDR3 is made up of 13 amino acids. Germline V gene data show CDR1 as MNHNS and CDR2 as SASEGT. Here the CDR3 DNA reads TGTGCCAGCGGAGGGACTAGGCCCTACGAGCAGTACTTC. Its protein is CASGGTRPYEQYF.

V usage is TRBV10-1 and J usage is TRBJ2-1, with TRBD2 matching over 10 bases. The length of the CDR3 is 14 residues. Germline V gene sequence: CDR1 WNHNN, CDR2 SYGVQD (reference sequence). With 5 bases clipped from V and 6 bases from J, the junction kept 4 bases outside the gene matches. The CDR3 here is CASSLSGRANEQFF. The DNA for the CDR3 is TGCGCCAGCAGTTTAAGCGGGAGGGCCAATGAGCAGTTCTTC.

V gene TRBV12-5 combines with J gene TRBJ1-1, with 7 bases fitting TRBD1. The CDR3 consists of 15 residues. CDR1 and CDR2 from the germline V gene are LGHNT and FRNRAP. V lost 4 bases, J lost 0 bases, and 5 bases stayed unmatched. The CDR3 reads CASGSLQGMNTEAFF. The CDR3 DNA reads TGTGCTAGTGGTTCATTACAGGGGATGAACACTGAAGCTTTCTTT. Supplemented by reference TRBV12-5 and TRBJ1-1, the full variable domain reads DARVTQTPRHKVTEMGQEVTMRCQPILGHNTVFWYRQTMMQGLELLAYFRNRAPLDDSGMPKDRFSAEMPDATLATLKIQPSEPRDSAVYFCASGSLQGMNTEAFFGQGTRLTVV.

This clone was seen only once. The rearrangement joins TRBV19 to TRBJ1-5; D is uncertain. Germline loops: CDR1 LNHDA, CDR2 SQIVND (reference sequence). The CDR3 is 15 amino acids. V lost 2 bases and J 0 bases, leaving 8 bases between the germline ends. In DNA, the CDR3 is TGTGCCAGTAGTATACAGGTTTATAGCAATCAGCCCCAGCATTTT. Its protein is CASSIQVYSNQPQHF.

About this clone: The junction differs from germline at one of its ends, possibly a read error. The J gene is TRBJ1-1, the V gene TRBV7-9; 7 positions match TRBD1. The germline V gene encodes CDR1 SEHNR and CDR2 FQNEAQ (reference sequence). There are 12 residues in the CDR3. The CDR3 protein is CSSSYRQGEAFF. CDR3 bases: TGTTCCAGCAGCTACAGACAGGGTGAAGCTTTCTTT.

With respect to this clone: An end of the junction does not agree with germline; a read error may underlie this. The same CDR3 can be traced to other DNA sequences in this sample. The chain links TRBV5-1 to TRBJ2-2; D gene unclear. The CDR3 extends over 15 amino acids. Germline CDR1 reads SGHRS; CDR2 reads YFSETQ. This CDR3 reads CASSLEPSGTGELFF. In DNA form, the CDR3 reads TGCGCTAGCAGCTTGGAACCCTCCGGGACCGGGGAGCTGTTTTTT. Full variable domain (rest looked up from reference TRBV5-1 and TRBJ2-2): KAGVTQTPRYLIKTRGQQVTLSCSPISGHRSVSWYQQTPGQGLQFLFEYFSETQRNKGNFPGRFSGRQFSNSRSEMNVSTLELGDSALYLCASSLEPSGTGELFFGEGSRLTVL.

The V gene is TRBV6-4, the J gene TRBJ1-1, with 7 bases aligning to TRBD1. V shed 2 bases, J shed 1 base, and the junction held 4 bases outside the gene matches. The germline V gene encodes CDR1 MRHNA and CDR2 SNTAGT. CDR3 size: 15 residues. CDR3 sequence reads: CASSDPGDRNTEAFF. The CDR3 DNA reads TGTGCCAGCAGTGACCCGGGGGACAGGAACACTGAAGCTTTCTTT.

Points on this clone: Other DNA variants within this sample encode the same CDR3. The chain has TRBV30 and TRBJ2-7; 12 bases match TRBD2. V gave up 5 bases and J gave up 10 bases; unmatched junction bases: 9. The CDR3 consists of 13 residues. Germline values: CDR1 GTSNPN, CDR2 SVGIG (reference sequence). CDR3 region: CAWLAGGPREQYF. CDR3 bases: TGTGCCTGGCTAGCGGGAGGGCCGAGGGAACAGTACTTC.

This rearrangement joins TRBV6-5 to TRBJ1-2, with 7 bases that match TRBD1. Germline V gene lookup returns CDR1 MNHEY and CDR2 SVGAGI. Trimming at V came to 6 bases and at J to 8 bases, leaving 9 bases not matched to a gene. The CDR3 is 13 residues long. CDR3 DNA sequence: TGTGCCAGCAGCCAGCGGCAGGGGGGAGGCTACACCTTC. As protein: CASSQRQGGGYTF.